These T cell receptor beta chains were read from a single sample in a study of identical twins. TCRdb called the 5' RACE reads again in MiXCR, with one record for every CDR3 protein. Of roughly 480,000 distinct CDR3 sequences in the sample, approximately 24% were seen once. The data also belong to a second study, concerning T cells expressing NK-cell markers.

Sequencing was done on a sample of CD4+ T cells sorted from blood. The receptors shown here come from a woman younger than 35 in good health. Both conserved end residues are part of each CDR3. A D gene is named only where the DNA matches it firmly. Rows may omit the clone size; those that give it use once, few, many or a size class.

v_call	d_call	j_call	clone_size	cdr3_aa	cdr3_nt
TRBV28	-	TRBJ1-4	-	CASSPRPPMEKLFF	TGTGCCAGCAGTCCCCGGCCCCCTATGGAAAAACTGTTTTTT
TRBV6-1	-	TRBJ2-5	-	CASSSPFGEETQYF	TGTGCCAGCAGCTCCCCCTTCGGCGAAGAGACCCAGTACTTC
TRBV12-3/TRBV12-4	TRBD1	TRBJ2-7	-	CASKWAGGIYEQYF	TGTGCCAGCAAGTGGGCAGGGGGAATCTACGAGCAGTACTTC
TRBV18	-	TRBJ1-1	-	CASSLAIPGNTEAFF	TGTGCCAGCTCACTAGCAATACCGGGGAACACTGAAGCTTTCTTT
TRBV2	TRBD2	TRBJ2-5	-	CASNPGSGRGETQYF	TGTGCCAGCAACCCCGGGAGCGGGAGGGGAGAGACCCAGTACTTC
TRBV29-1	-	TRBJ2-1	-	CSVHIADTYNEQFF	TGCAGCGTCCATATAGCGGATACCTACAATGAGCAGTTCTTC
TRBV5-1	-	TRBJ1-1	many	CASSFFGGGTEAFF	TGCGCCAGCAGCTTCTTCGGAGGGGGTACTGAAGCTTTCTTT
TRBV21-1	-	TRBJ1-1	few	CAAKRPIPEAFF	TGTGCAGCTAAAAGGCCTATCCCTGAAGCTTTCTTT
TRBV12-3/TRBV12-4	-	TRBJ2-5	few	CASSLPGTQRETQYF	TGTGCCAGCAGCCTCCCCGGCACCCAACGGGAGACCCAGTACTTC
TRBV5-6	-	TRBJ1-1	few	CASSYRSGRSTEAFF	TGTGCCAGCAGCTACCGATCGGGGAGGAGCACTGAAGCTTTCTTT
TRBV10-3	-	TRBJ1-1	-	CAISATLMNTEAFF	TGTGCCATCAGTGCGACACTCATGAACACTGAAGCTTTCTTT
TRBV3-1	-	TRBJ1-1	-	CASSPNGQEAFF	TGTGCCAGCAGCCCGAATGGACAGGAAGCTTTCTTT
TRBV7-8	TRBD1	TRBJ2-1	many	CASSVRPDSGGNEQFF	TGTGCCAGCAGCGTCCGTCCGGACTCAGGGGGCAATGAGCAGTTCTTC
TRBV12-3/TRBV12-4	-	TRBJ2-5	many	CASSRQEETQYF	TGTGCCAGCAGCAGACAGGAAGAGACCCAGTACTTC
TRBV15	-	TRBJ2-5	-	CATSIFGSSQETQYF	TGTGCCACCAGCATCTTCGGGAGTTCCCAAGAGACCCAGTACTTC
TRBV20-1	-	TRBJ2-6	-	CSARGPPGSGANVLTF	TGCAGTGCTAGAGGTCCCCCAGGGTCTGGGGCCAACGTCCTGACTTTC
TRBV3-1	TRBD2	TRBJ2-1	few	CASSPSGSFQGEQFF	TGTGCCAGCAGCCCTAGCGGGAGTTTCCAAGGTGAGCAGTTCTTC
TRBV20-1	-	TRBJ1-2	few	CSARESPVGYGYTF	TGCAGTGCTAGAGAGAGTCCCGTGGGGTATGGCTACACCTTC
TRBV29-1	-	TRBJ2-6	few	CSVVETASSGANVLTF	TGCAGCGTTGTGGAGACCGCCAGCTCTGGGGCCAACGTCCTGACTTTC
TRBV20-1	TRBD1	TRBJ2-1	-	CSARRTGAPNEQFF	TGCAGTGCTAGAAGGACAGGGGCCCCCAATGAGCAGTTCTTC
TRBV5-1	-	TRBJ1-2	few	CASSSRTGHFNYGYTF	TGCGCCAGCAGCTCACGGACGGGTCACTTCAACTATGGCTACACCTTC
TRBV28	TRBD2	TRBJ2-1	few	CASRKGTSRRNEQFF	TGTGCCAGCAGGAAAGGGACTAGCAGACGCAATGAGCAGTTCTTC
TRBV5-1	-	TRBJ2-2	-	CASSLDWRAGELFF	TGCGCCAGCAGCTTGGACTGGCGGGCCGGGGAGCTGTTTTTT
TRBV5-1	TRBD2	TRBJ2-3	many	CASSLAANPRLAGAPADTQYF	TGCGCCAGCAGCTTGGCTGCAAACCCAAGACTAGCGGGAGCCCCCGCAGATACGCAGTATTTT
TRBV12-3/TRBV12-4	TRBD2	TRBJ2-1	few	CASSPSISGGYNEQFF	TGTGCCAGCAGCCCGTCGATTAGCGGGGGGTACAATGAGCAGTTCTTC
TRBV29-1	-	TRBJ2-3	few	CSVGLSTDTQYF	TGCAGCGTTGGACTCAGCACAGATACGCAGTATTTT
TRBV4-1	-	TRBJ2-1	-	CASSLPWNEQFF	TGCGCCAGCAGCCTCCCGTGGAATGAGCAGTTCTTC
TRBV28	-	TRBJ2-3	few	CASSSWGAGTDTQYF	TGTGCCAGCAGTTCTTGGGGGGCCGGCACAGATACGCAGTATTTT
TRBV12-3/TRBV12-4	TRBD1	TRBJ2-7	-	CASSSRDRGLFYEQYF	TGTGCCAGCAGTTCCCGGGACAGGGGGCTATTCTACGAGCAGTACTTC
TRBV24-1	TRBD2	TRBJ2-3	-	CATSAGSGGITDTQYF	TGTGCCACCAGTGCGGGTAGCGGGGGTATCACAGATACGCAGTATTTT
TRBV12-3/TRBV12-4	TRBD1	TRBJ1-5	-	CASSPDRGPGSNQPQHF	TGTGCCAGCAGTCCGGACAGGGGGCCCGGTAGCAATCAGCCCCAGCATTTT
TRBV5-1	-	TRBJ1-4	few	CASSAPATGGEKLFF	TGCGCCAGCAGCGCCCCAGCAACGGGAGGTGAAAAACTGTTTTTT
TRBV7-9	TRBD1	TRBJ2-1	-	CASSLLQGAGEQFF	TGTGCCAGCAGCCTTTTACAGGGGGCGGGCGAGCAGTTCTTC
TRBV29-1	-	TRBJ2-5	few	CSVERLKGTQYF	TGCAGCGTTGAGAGGCTAAAAGGGACCCAGTACTTC
TRBV6-2/TRBV6-3	-	TRBJ2-1	-	CASIGSREQFF	TGTGCCAGCATCGGTAGTCGGGAGCAGTTCTTC
TRBV20-1	-	TRBJ1-5	few	CSAIKTGGRQPQHF	TGCAGTGCGATCAAGACCGGGGGGCGTCAGCCCCAGCATTTT
TRBV5-1	-	TRBJ2-2	once	CASSTGRTETGELFF	TGCGCCAGCAGCACTGGACGGACGGAGACCGGGGAGCTGTTTTTT
TRBV5-1	TRBD1	TRBJ2-3	-	CASSLVGTGGTDTQYF	TGCGCCAGCAGCTTGGTTGGGACAGGGGGCACAGATACGCAGTATTTT
TRBV21-1	-	TRBJ1-5	-	CASSCGQPQHF	TGTGCCAGCAGCTGTGGCCAGCCCCAGCATTTT
TRBV12-3/TRBV12-4	-	TRBJ1-3	-	CASGDTGNTIYF	TGTGCCAGCGGGGACACGGGAAACACCATATATTTT
TRBV27	TRBD2	TRBJ2-3	few	CASSLLWREGTDTQYF	TGTGCCAGCAGTTTATTGTGGCGGGAGGGCACAGATACGCAGTATTTT
TRBV18	-	TRBJ1-6	-	CASSPPEGSGSPLHF	TGTGCCAGCTCACCACCGGAGGGCAGTGGCTCACCCCTCCACTTT
TRBV4-3	TRBD1	TRBJ2-7	-	CASSQDKNRGVEQYF	TGCGCCAGCAGCCAAGATAAGAACAGGGGCGTCGAGCAGTACTTC
TRBV20-1	-	TRBJ1-1	-	CSARRAGVDTEAFF	TGCAGTGCTAGAAGAGCGGGGGTCGACACTGAAGCTTTCTTT
TRBV20-1	-	TRBJ2-4	few	CSVEGQVLAKNIQYF	TGCAGTGTCGAGGGGCAGGTATTAGCCAAAAACATTCAGTACTTC
TRBV5-1	-	TRBJ1-2	many	CASSEEVHYGYTF	TGCGCCAGCAGTGAAGAGGTGCACTATGGCTACACCTTC
TRBV5-4	TRBD2	TRBJ2-1	few	CASSLVKMGGRANEQFF	TGTGCCAGCAGCTTGGTGAAGATGGGCGGGAGGGCCAATGAGCAGTTCTTC
TRBV5-6	-	TRBJ2-7	-	CASSSGQFYSSYEQYF	TGTGCCAGCAGCTCCGGACAGTTTTACAGCTCCTACGAGCAGTACTTC
TRBV7-2	-	TRBJ2-4	few	CASSLMSVQYF	TGTGCCAGCAGCTTAATGAGCGTTCAGTACTTC
TRBV7-6	-	TRBJ2-1	-	CASSFGVVPYNEQFF	TGTGCCAGCAGCTTTGGAGTCGTCCCCTACAATGAGCAGTTCTTC
TRBV7-9	-	TRBJ1-1	many	CASSSSRGLTWNTEAFF	TGTGCCAGCAGCTCAAGCAGGGGTTTGACATGGAACACTGAAGCTTTCTTT
TRBV6-1	TRBD1	TRBJ1-1	-	CASRRAGTANTEAFF	TGTGCCAGCCGACGCGCTGGGACAGCTAACACTGAAGCTTTCTTT